The TCR beta chain under discussion was sequenced for a study of patients and donors after allogeneic stem cell transplantation. TCRdb reanalysed the RT-PCR reads using MiXCR and keeps one entry per CDR3 protein. The data hold about a million distinct CDR3 sequences, with approximately 19% observed a single time. Trimming shortened V by 3 bases and J by 2 bases, and 14 bases separated the two germline ends. Germline CDR1 reads LGHNA; CDR2 reads YSLEER. This CDR3 has 16 amino acids. This clonotype has just a few counts. Material: blood, either unsorted or a sorted T cell fraction (not recorded which). The receptor's source is a human donor who was either an allogeneic HSCT recipient or a stem cell or donor lymphocyte infusion donor (not recorded which). It is not recorded whose cells these are; they may come from a transplant donor. This rearrangement joins TRBV4-3 to TRBJ1-3; D is perhaps TRBD1 (6 bases). CDR3 DNA: TGCGCCAGCAGCCACGAGATTACAGGGACTGGAAACACCATATATTTT. It encodes CASSHEITGTGNTIYF.